These 26 T cell receptor delta chains came from one sample sequenced in a study of gamma-delta chains in newborns, infants, children. TCRdb made new clone calls on the reads using CATT. The data show 1,500 or so delta-chain clones, with roughly 47% seen just once and around a sixth held by the top ten. The specimen sequenced was blood. The receptors derive from a child who had a fever.

The chain uses TRDV2 and TRDJ1, with 9 nucleotides matching TRDD3. The junction had 23 bases not matched to a gene; V was cut back by 1 base and J by 0 bases. Germline CDR1 is GEAIGNYY and CDR2 is EKD. The CDR3 spans 22 residues. CDR3 nucleotide sequence: TGTGCCTGTGACACTGGGGTCGGCCTAGGAAGACTGGGGGAGAGGTACACCGATAAACTCATCTTT. Translation: CACDTGVGLGRLGERYTDKLIF.

A remark on this clone: A far larger clone lies a single base away; this is likely a read error. This chain joins TRDV1 and TRDJ2; 8 nucleotides align to TRDD3. Germline V lookup: CDR1 TSWWSYY, CDR2 QGS. V shed 3 bases, J shed 6 bases, and the junction held 36 bases outside the gene matches. The CDR3 extends over 25 amino acids. CDR3 sequence (DNA): TGTGCTCTTGGGGACTCCCTAGATTGGGTTATCCCTTTTGGGGGATTCGAGTTAGGTTCAGCACAACTCTTCTTT. As protein: CALGDSLDWVIPFGGFELGSAQLFF.

The V and J genes are TRDV2 and TRDJ3, with 12 bases aligning to TRDD3. V lost 0 bases, J lost 0 bases, and 8 bases stayed unmatched. There are 21 residues in the CDR3. Germline V gene sequence: CDR1 GEAIGNYY, CDR2 EKD. The DNA for the CDR3 is TGTGCCTGTGACACCGTACTGGGGGATACTCGGGTCTCCTGGGACACCCGACAGATGTTTTTC. It is translated as CACDTVLGDTRVSWDTRQMFF.

The rearrangement links TRDV1 to TRDJ1; a weak D match, TRDD3 (8 bases). Trimming removed 2 bases at V and 6 bases at J, with 37 bases between. Per germline, CDR1 TSWWSYY and CDR2 QGS. The CDR3 extends over 22 amino acids. DNA of the CDR3: TGTGCTCTTGGGGAAAACGTGCATTCCTACGGAGGGGATACCCCGTGTCCCTATAAACTCATCTTT. Amino acids: CALGENVHSYGGDTPCPYKLIF.

This clone is judged large. The sample carries other DNA sequences with the same CDR3. This CDR3 reads CACDSLLGDTRGQGTDKLIF. The CDR3 nucleotides read TGTGCCTGTGACTCATTACTGGGGGATACGCGGGGCCAGGGGACCGATAAACTCATCTTT. The V call is TRDV2, the J call TRDJ1; 13 nucleotides line up with TRDD3. Per germline, CDR1 GEAIGNYY and CDR2 EKD. The CDR3 sequence is 20 residues long. The V segment lost 3 bases and the J segment 2 bases; nucleotides outside the gene matches: 17.

Relative to its sample, this clone is large. V usage is TRDV2 and J usage is TRDJ1; 13 nucleotides line up with TRDD3. CDR1 and CDR2 (germline): GEAIGNYY, EKD. V was clipped by 3 bases and J by 0 bases; unmatched bases: 12. The CDR3 covers 19 residues. The CDR3 sequence is CACDLVLGDTSRDTDKLIF. The CDR3 DNA reads TGTGCCTGTGACCTAGTACTGGGGGATACGTCAAGAGACACCGATAAACTCATCTTT.

This clone has only one observation. One base separates it from a far larger clone, so it is likely a read error. V usage is TRDV3 and J usage is TRDJ1, with D perhaps matching TRDD3 (6 bases). Per germline, CDR1 TVYSNPD and CDR2 GDNSRS (reference sequence). V lost 2 bases, J lost 0 bases, and 28 bases lay in between. The CDR3 has 19 amino acids. CDR3 DNA sequence: TGTGCCTTTTGGTCTCGACCTACTGGGAGTCGCTGGTACACCGATAAACTCATCTTT. As protein: CAFWSRPTGSRWYTDKLIF.

The J gene is TRDJ1, the V gene TRDV2; 7 bases map to TRDD3. Germline-derived CDR1 and CDR2 are GEAIGNYY and EKD. The CDR3 consists of 16 residues. Trimming cost V 6 bases and J 0 bases; bases outside gene matches: 12. The CDR3 region has the DNA TGTGCCTGTCTGCTGGTTGGGGGAGCCGACACCGATAAACTCATCTTT. It encodes CACLLVGGADTDKLIF.

This clone is categorized as large. The V gene is TRDV2, the J gene TRDJ3, with 7 bases identical to TRDD3. The V and J ends lost 0 bases and 0 bases, in that order; junction bases with no gene match: 4. Germline V CDR1 and CDR2: GEAIGNYY, EKD. This CDR3 has 18 amino acids. CDR3 residues: CACDTGGFGSWDTRQMFF. CDR3 nucleotide sequence: TGTGCCTGTGACACCGGGGGATTCGGCTCCTGGGACACCCGACAGATGTTTTTC.

By frequency in the sample, this clone is large (0.1 to 1%). Other DNA sequences from this sample encode an identical CDR3 as well. The genes are TRDV2 and TRDJ1, with D possibly TRDD3 on 6 matching bases. The germline gives CDR1 GEAIGNYY, CDR2 EKD. Trimming shortened V by 1 base and J by 5 bases, and 13 bases separated the two germline ends. CDR3 size: 14 residues. CDR3 bases: TGTGCCTGTGACACATGGGGGCTCGAAGATAAACTCATCTTT. Amino acid sequence: CACDTWGLEDKLIF.

The J gene is TRDJ1, the V gene TRDV2; TRDD3 agrees at 7 bases. Per the germline V gene, CDR1 is GEAIGNYY and CDR2 is EKD. V dropped 3 bases and J dropped 0; count of bases not matched to a gene: 27. There are 22 residues in the CDR3. CDR3 loop: CACDPILGLSTEGYRYTDKLIF. The CDR3, as DNA: TGTGCCTGTGACCCTATCCTCGGGCTTAGTACTGAGGGATACCGGTACACCGATAAACTCATCTTT.

A remark on this clone: This likely came from a read error, as a far larger clone is one base away. The same CDR3 can be traced to other DNA sequences in this sample. V usage is TRDV2 and J usage is TRDJ1, with D possibly being TRDD3 (6 bases). The CDR3 sequence is 15 residues long. V lost 0 bases and J lost 8, with 18 bases in between. Germline assignment: CDR1 GEAIGNYY and CDR2 EKD. The CDR3 protein is CACDTVGGPELKLIF. The CDR3 nucleotides are TGTGCCTGTGACACCGTTGGGGGGCCTGAATTGAAACTCATCTTT.

Details on this clone: A read error may explain this, as a much larger clone is one base away. The chain recombines TRDV2 with TRDJ3; D may be TRDD2 or TRDD3 (7 bases each). The CDR3 runs to 22 residues. In germline, CDR1 is GEAIGNYY, CDR2 EKD. The CDR3 spells CARDTVPTVTGVSSWDTRQMFF. The CDR3 nucleotides read TGTGCCCGTGACACCGTTCCTACGGTTACTGGGGTAAGCTCCTGGGACACCCGACAGATGTTTTTC.

This clone turned up a few times. A far larger clone is a single base away, which makes a read error likely. The sample holds other DNA sequences that translate to the same CDR3. The gene calls are TRDV1 and TRDJ1; 12 bases agree with TRDD3. The CDR3 covers 18 residues. V shed 3 bases and J 0 bases; nucleotides not matched to a gene: 8. The germline CDR1 and CDR2 sequences are TSWWSYY and QGS. CDR3 sequence reads: CALGERRWGIRYTDKLIF. CDR3 bases: TGTGCTCTTGGGGAGCGTCGCTGGGGGATACGGTACACCGATAAACTCATCTTT.

The chain couples TRDV2 to TRDJ1; the D gene could be TRDD1 or TRDD3 (5 bases each). The V end was cut by 0 bases, the J end by 0 bases, with 28 bases between. Germline-derived CDR1 and CDR2 are GEAIGNYY and EKD. The CDR3 is 21 residues long. As DNA, the CDR3 is TGTGCCTGTGACACCGTTATAGTTCAGGGGGGCCAGAGCTCGTACACCGATAAACTCATCTTT. Protein sequence: CACDTVIVQGGQSSYTDKLIF.

Comments on this clone: A clone one base away is much larger, so this may be a read error. In DNA, the CDR3 is TGTGCCTGTGACACCGTGCTGGGGGATTTGACCCGGGACACCCGACAGATGTTTTTC. Translation gives CACDTVLGDLTRDTRQMFF. The genes are TRDV2 and TRDJ3, with TRDD3 matching over 9 bases. The CDR3 has 19 residues. V lost 0 bases and J lost 5; bases outside the gene matches: 10. Germline lookup yields CDR1 GEAIGNYY and CDR2 EKD.

This clone has just a few counts. Being one base from a much bigger clone, this may be a read error. The V call is TRDV2, the J call TRDJ3; 13 nucleotides align to TRDD3. The germline CDR1 and CDR2 sequences are GEAIGNYY and EKD. The CDR3 totals 23 residues. The CDR3 here is CACDTVTGGYAYPGSWGTRQMFF. Written as DNA, the CDR3 is TGTGCCTGTGACACCGTTACTGGGGGATACGCGTATCCCGGCTCCTGGGGCACCCGACAGATGTTTTTC.

This clone was recorded a few times. A much larger clonotype is one base distant, so this may be a read error. This rearrangement joins TRDV2 to TRDJ1; tentatively, D is TRDD3 (5 bases). Germline-derived CDR1 and CDR2 are GEAIGNYY and EKD. This CDR3 has 14 amino acids. CDR3 coding DNA: TGTGCCCGTGACATTTGGGGCCGCACCGATAAACTCATCTTT. This translates into CARDIWGRTDKLIF.

This clone was counted a few times. A read error may explain this, as a much larger clone is one base away. J is TRDJ1 and V is TRDV3; D perhaps matches TRDD3 (6 bases). The CDR3 is 16 amino acids. CDR1 and CDR2 (germline): TVYSNPD, GDNSRS (reference sequence). Trimming removed 5 bases from V and 4 bases from J, with 26 bases in between. The DNA for the CDR3 is TGTGCCGGTGGGGCTTGGGGGGCCCTCTCTTGCGATAAACTCATCTTT. Translated, it gives CAGGAWGALSCDKLIF.

Concerning this clone itself: Other nucleotide sequences in the sample specify the same CDR3. V usage is TRDV2 and J usage is TRDJ1; the match to TRDD3 covers 12 bases. This CDR3 region has 20 residues. The V and J ends lost 1 base and 0 bases, in that order; junction bases with no gene match: 14. Germline V CDR1 and CDR2: GEAIGNYY, EKD. The CDR3 sequence: CACDTLLGDTLKKYTDKLIF. CDR3 DNA sequence: TGTGCCTGTGACACTTTGCTGGGGGATACGCTCAAGAAATACACCGATAAACTCATCTTT.

This clone was counted a few times. This sequence is one base from a far larger clone and is likely a read error. Distinct nucleotide sequences in the sample also encode this CDR3. This rearrangement joins TRDV2 to TRDJ1; 10 bases line up with TRDD3. This CDR3 region has 16 residues. CDR1 is GEAIGNYY, CDR2 EKD, per germline. The CDR3 reads CACDKLGDTRSDKLIF. CDR3 nucleotide sequence: TGTGCCTGCGACAAATTGGGGGATACTCGTTCCGATAAACTCATCTTT.

A word on this clone: This specimen includes other DNA sequences encoding the same CDR3. The rearrangement links TRDV2 to TRDJ1, with D perhaps TRDD3 (6 bases). V was trimmed by 0 bases and J by 4 bases, leaving 20 bases between them. Germline V gene data show CDR1 as GEAIGNYY and CDR2 as EKD. The CDR3 has 17 amino acids. The CDR3, as DNA: TGTGCCTGTGACACCTTACTGGGAAGCCAATCGGGCGATAAACTCATCTTT. It translates to CACDTLLGSQSGDKLIF.

For this clone: This sequence may be a read error, since a much larger clone differs from it by one base. Other DNA sequences in this specimen translate into the identical CDR3. The chain uses TRDV2 and TRDJ1; 9 nucleotides line up with TRDD3. This CDR3 region has 23 residues. Germline V lookup: CDR1 GEAIGNYY, CDR2 EKD. V trimming: 0 bases; J trimming: 0 bases; junction bases outside the gene matches: 25. The CDR3 DNA reads as TGTGCCTGTGACACCGTACGGGGGGGGGATACCCCAACGAAGCAATCCGACACCGATAAACTCATCTTT. Translation: CACDTVRGGDTPTKQSDTDKLIF.

Judged by abundance, this clone is large. This chain joins TRDV2 and TRDJ1; TRDD3 agrees at 9 bases. Germline loops: CDR1 GEAIGNYY, CDR2 EKD. This CDR3 region has 23 residues. The V gene end was trimmed by 0 bases and the J gene end by 0 bases; junction bases not matched to a gene: 25. The CDR3 sequence is CACDTVTLPGVEGDTQHTDKLIF. The CDR3 nucleotides read TGTGCCTGTGACACCGTAACCCTACCGGGGGTCGAGGGGGATACTCAACACACCGATAAACTCATCTTT.

Worth noting for this clone: Possible read error: a much larger clone is one base away. The chain's CDR3 is CACDAVSTSGGTYTDKLIF. CDR3 nucleotides: TGTGCCTGTGACGCCGTTAGCACGTCCGGGGGGACGTACACCGATAAACTCATCTTT. The chain couples TRDV2 to TRDJ1; D might be TRDD3 (6 bases). The germline V gene has CDR1 GEAIGNYY and CDR2 EKD. Trimming cost V 3 bases and J 0 bases, with 25 bases left between them. The CDR3 has 19 residues.

Note on this clone: A single base separates this from a much larger clone, so it may be a read error. Other DNA sequences of this sample code for an identical CDR3. The rearrangement links TRDV2 to TRDJ1; TRDD3 aligns across 9 bases. The CDR3 has 14 residues. CDR1 is GEAIGNYY and CDR2 is EKD in the germline V gene. CDR3 loop: CACDTVLGEPKLIF. CDR3 DNA sequence: TGTGCCTGTGACACCGTACTGGGGGAACCTAAACTCATCTTC.